This TCR beta chain was obtained from a study of PD-L1 blockade in urothelial cancer. Assay: immunoSEQ multiplex PCR; the TCRdb copy retains only in-frame clones and omits some. The sample holds 86,000 or so clones, about 85% seen once. Specified time point: pretreatment peripheral blood. This CDR3 has 15 amino acids. Germline V gene lookup returns CDR1 LNHDA and CDR2 SQIVND (reference sequence). Trimming pared 3 bases from V and 7 bases from J, leaving 17 bases between. The sample was PBMCs, taken around atezolizumab (anti-PD-L1) treatment. This clonotype was obtained from a man in his fifties or sixties with urothelial cancer. J is TRBJ2-3 and V is TRBV19, with D perhaps TRBD2 (5 bases). The CDR3 is CASSMPPSGVNTQYF. CDR3 bases: TGTGCCAGTAGTATGCCCCCGTCCGGGGTAAATACGCAGTATTTT.